Listed below are T cell receptor beta chains from one sample, sequenced in a study of cytomegalovirus exposure and HLA in healthy donors. Generated by immunoSEQ multiplex PCR, the TCRdb table keeps only in-frame clones and is missing some. Of 90,000 to 100,000 clones detected, around four fifths appear once; the ten largest clones hold about 3.3%. The sequenced sample was PBMCs. These receptors all come from a woman in her 40s in good health and CMV-seronegative. Each CDR3 is given with its conserved first and last residue. A D gene is named only where the DNA matches it firmly. Expanded clones are given a class, and other clones once, few, many or no size at all.

j_call d_call v_call clone_size cdr3_length cdr3_nt cdr3_aa
TRBJ1-5 NA TRBV7-8 once 14 TGTGCCAGCAGCTTATCCAGGGAAAATCAGCCCCAGCATTTT CASSLSRENQPQHF
TRBJ2-3 NA TRBV14 NA 19 TGTGCCAGCAGCCAAGAACGGCGCGGGACAGAGCAATACACAGATACGCAGTATTTT CASSQERRGTEQYTDTQYF
TRBJ2-7 NA TRBV5-6 NA 13 TGTGCCAGCGGAAAACTACCGCTCTACGAGCAGTACTTC CASGKLPLYEQYF
TRBJ2-3 NA TRBV30 once 11 TGTGCCTGGAGTGTTCAAGATACGCAGTATTTT CAWSVQDTQYF
TRBJ2-7 NA TRBV27 NA 15 TGTGCCAGCAGTTGGATCGGGATAGGACCCTACGAGCAGTACTTC CASSWIGIGPYEQYF
TRBJ2-3 TRBD2 TRBV29-1 few 18 TGCAGCGTTACGGTCCGGCTGAAAGCGGGAGGAATCGTTGATACGCAGTATTTT CSVTVRLKAGGIVDTQYF
TRBJ1-1 NA TRBV18 NA 14 TGTGCCAGCTCACCGGCCGATGCTAACACTGAAGCTTTCTTT CASSPADANTEAFF
TRBJ2-1 TRBD2 TRBV13 few 14 TGTGCCAGCAGCAACCGGGAGGGCCTCAATGAGCAGTTCTTC CASSNREGLNEQFF
TRBJ1-2 TRBD1 TRBV19 NA 15 TGTGCCAGCAAACCTACAGGGGCAGGGAACTATGGCTACACCTTC CASKPTGAGNYGYTF
TRBJ1-5 NA TRBV2 NA 15 TGTGCCAGCAGGGAAGACAGAAATAGCAATCAGCCCCAGCATTTT CASREDRNSNQPQHF
TRBJ1-3 NA TRBV5-1 few 16 TGCGCCAGCAGCTTGGAGGCGGCCCGCTCTGGAAACACCATATATTTT CASSLEAARSGNTIYF
TRBJ2-2 TRBD2 TRBV6-1 NA 17 TGTGCCAGCAGTGCTAAGACTAGCGGGAGTAACACCGGGGAGCTGTTTTTT CASSAKTSGSNTGELFF
TRBJ2-5 TRBD1 TRBV6-5 once 13 TGTGCCAGCAGCTCGGGACAGGGCGAGACCCAGTACTTC CASSSGQGETQYF
TRBJ2-5 NA TRBV7-2 NA 15 TGTGCCAGCAGCTTAACCGCTCTATCGGGAGAGACCCAGTACTTC CASSLTALSGETQYF